Presented here are 28 T cell receptor beta chains from one specimen sequenced in a study of long-term antiretroviral therapy in people with HIV. immunoSEQ v3.0 was run at survey level. Data came from immunoSEQ multiplex PCR; TCRdb stores just in-frame clones and leaves some out. Among fewer than 30,000 clones listed, 86% were seen once. Source: unsorted PBMCs, taken 0.8 years after starting antiretroviral therapy. Receptor source: a woman aged 25-40 years with HIV.

This clone was found a few times. The J gene is TRBJ1-5, the V gene TRBV30; D is unclear. V lost 1 base and J 0 bases, leaving 1 base between the germline ends. The CDR3 spans 12 residues. Germline V CDR1 and CDR2: GTSNPN, SVGIG (reference sequence). The CDR3 region is CAWSGSNQPQHF. Here the CDR3 DNA reads TGTGCCTGGAGTGGTAGCAATCAGCCCCAGCATTTT.

In DNA form, the CDR3 reads TGTGCCAGCAATCCCGGGTGGGGCACCGGGGAGCTGTTTTTT. Its translation is CASNPGWGTGELFF. This chain uses TRBV6-6 with TRBJ2-2; D not resolved. Trimming took 7 bases from V and 4 from J, leaving 13 bases between them. Germline lookup yields CDR1 MNHNY and CDR2 SVGAGI (reference sequence). The CDR3 is made up of 14 amino acids.

J is TRBJ2-7 and V is TRBV25-1; 10 nucleotides align to TRBD1. This CDR3 is 16 amino acids long. With 4 bases clipped from V and 0 bases from J, the junction kept 6 bases outside the gene matches. Per germline, CDR1 MGHDK and CDR2 SYGVNS. This chain's CDR3 is CASSVRDRGLSYEQYF. The DNA of the CDR3 is TGTGCCAGCAGTGTCCGGGACAGGGGACTCTCCTACGAGCAGTACTTC.

The chain joins TRBV28 to TRBJ1-1, with a weak D call TRBD1 (6 bases). Germline V CDR1 and CDR2: MDHEN, SYDVKM. The V end was cut by 6 bases, the J end by 7 bases, with 18 bases between. The CDR3 totals 14 residues. The CDR3 region has the DNA TGTGCCAGCAGACCTACAGGGAGAGTTAATGAAGCTTTCTTT. Amino acids: CASRPTGRVNEAFF.

The V call is TRBV9, the J call TRBJ1-6; D perhaps matches TRBD1 (5 bases). Trimming shortened V by 4 bases and J by 10 bases, and 18 bases separated the two germline ends. CDR3 length: 15 residues. Germline V CDR1 and CDR2: SGDLS, YYNGEE. CDR3 nucleotides: TGTGCCAGCAGCCCTTGGGACGGCGCTGCATCACCCCTCCACTTT. Its protein is CASSPWDGAASPLHF.

The chain recombines TRBV10-3 with TRBJ2-1, with 7 bases that match TRBD1. V shed 4 bases, J shed 4 bases, and the junction held 10 bases outside the gene matches. Germline CDR1 ENHRY, CDR2 SYGVKD. CDR3 length equals 16 residues. In nucleotides, the CDR3 is TGTGCCATCAGTGGTGGGACCAAACAGGGGTACAATGAGCAGTTCTTC. This encodes CAISGGTKQGYNEQFF.

This chain's CDR3 is CASSEWGGNPEAFF. CDR3 DNA: TGTGCCAGCAGTGAGTGGGGGGGAAATCCTGAAGCTTTCTTT. The J gene is TRBJ1-1, the V gene TRBV2; maybe TRBD1 (5 bases). Per the germline V gene, CDR1 is SNHLY and CDR2 is FYNNEI. V was pared by 3 bases and J by 6 bases, with 14 bases between. This CDR3 comprises 14 residues.

The chain couples TRBV28 to TRBJ2-3, with D possibly being TRBD1 (6 bases). This CDR3 spans 14 amino acids. Germline lookup yields CDR1 MDHEN and CDR2 SYDVKM. With 0 bases removed from V and 3 bases from J, the gap between germline ends came to 7 bases. In nucleotides, the CDR3 is TGTGCCAGCAGTTTATGGACAGGTACAGATACGCAGTATTTT. It is translated as CASSLWTGTDTQYF.

This clone was seen once. The V call is TRBV5-6, the J call TRBJ2-2; D remains ambiguous. This CDR3 spans 13 amino acids. Per the germline V gene, CDR1 is SGHDT and CDR2 is YYEEEE. The V and J ends lost 4 bases and 9 bases respectively, with 13 bases between them. CDR3 nucleotide sequence: TGTGCCAGCAGCCAAGGATACGGCAGGGAGCTGTTTTTT. As protein: CASSQGYGRELFF.

V usage is TRBV2 and J usage is TRBJ2-3; a possible D gene is TRBD1 (5 bases). The length of the CDR3 is 11 residues. Trimming removed 4 bases at V and 10 bases at J, with 9 bases between. The germline CDR1 and CDR2 sequences are SNHLY and FYNNEI. CDR3 loop: CASSVDISQYF. DNA of the CDR3: TGTGCCAGCAGTGTGGACATATCGCAGTATTTT.

V gene TRBV19 combines with J gene TRBJ2-1, with D perhaps matching TRBD1 (7 bases). Trimming took off 4 bases at V and 4 bases at J, with 26 bases between the two ends. The CDR3 sequence is 19 residues long. CDR1 is LNHDA, CDR2 SQIVND, per germline (reference sequence). CDR3: CASSTVIRADREVYNEQFF. CDR3 bases: TGTGCCAGTAGTACCGTAATAAGGGCAGACAGGGAGGTGTACAATGAGCAGTTCTTC.

A single count supports this clone. V and J are TRBV29-1 and TRBJ1-1; D unclear. The CDR3 is 12 amino acids. Germline V gives CDR1 SQVTM, CDR2 ANQGSEA. V shed 7 bases and J shed 4 bases, with 13 bases lying between them. The CDR3 DNA sequence: TGCAGCGCCGGTGAAATGGGCACTGAAGCTTTCTTT. Its translation: CSAGEMGTEAFF.

This chain links TRBV15 with TRBJ2-2; no reliable D call. The CDR3 consists of 14 residues. V was cut by 3 bases and J by 7 bases, with 12 bases left in between. The germline CDR1 and CDR2 sequences are LNHNV and YYDKDF (reference sequence). CDR3 in DNA: TGTGCCACCAGCAGCCCCCGACTGGACGGGGAGCTGTTTTTT. Encoded protein: CATSSPRLDGELFF.

V is TRBV5-1 and J is TRBJ2-1; no reliable D call. The CDR3 is made up of 15 amino acids. V lost 2 bases and J lost 5, with 14 bases in between. CDR1 SGHRS and CDR2 YFSETQ come from the germline V gene. The CDR3 sequence is CASSFLDVRDNEQFF. DNA for the CDR3: TGCGCCAGCAGCTTCTTGGACGTAAGGGACAATGAGCAGTTCTTC.

The chain carries TRBV5-1 and TRBJ2-3; 11 bases are shared with TRBD2. The junction had 7 bases not matched to a gene; V was cut back by 1 base and J by 3 bases. The germline V gene has CDR1 SGHRS and CDR2 YFSETQ. The CDR3 runs to 17 residues. CDR3 residues: CASSLRELAGGTDTQYF. CDR3 DNA sequence: TGCGCCAGCAGCTTGAGGGAGTTAGCGGGGGGGACAGATACGCAGTATTTT.

The gene calls are TRBV15 and TRBJ1-5; D remains ambiguous. Germline V lookup: CDR1 LNHNV, CDR2 YYDKDF (reference sequence). CDR3 size: 15 residues. Trimming took off 0 bases at V and 3 bases at J, with 9 bases between the two ends. The CDR3 bases are TGTGCCACCAGCAGAGACCCGGGTTACAATCAGCCCCAGCATTTT. Its translation: CATSRDPGYNQPQHF.

This clone was seen only once. This chain joins TRBV18 and TRBJ2-1; tentatively, D is TRBD2 (6 bases). The V gene lost 5 bases and the J gene lost 5 bases, with 10 bases spanning the gap. Looked up from germline, CDR1 is KGHSH and CDR2 is LQKENI. The CDR3 consists of 13 residues. The CDR3 DNA reads as TGTGCCAGCTCATCCCGGAGGGACAATGAGCAGTTCTTC. The encoded protein is CASSSRRDNEQFF.

This chain uses TRBV18 with TRBJ2-3; 12 nucleotides line up with TRBD2. This CDR3 contains 19 residues. The trim removed 1 base at V and 4 bases at J, leaving 12 bases unmatched. CDR1 and CDR2 (germline): KGHSH, LQKENI. This CDR3 is CASSPLKALAGGPSDTQYF. The DNA of the CDR3 is TGTGCCAGCTCACCACTTAAGGCCCTAGCGGGGGGGCCCTCAGATACGCAGTATTTT.

The chain couples TRBV2 to TRBJ1-3; D is possibly TRBD1 (6 bases). The V gene lost 2 bases and the J gene lost 0 bases, with 8 bases spanning the gap. The CDR3 has 15 amino acids. The germline gives CDR1 SNHLY, CDR2 FYNNEI. The DNA of the CDR3 is TGTGCCAGCAGTGAAACAGGGTTCTCTGGAAACACCATATATTTT. It codes for CASSETGFSGNTIYF.

The rearrangement links TRBV5-1 to TRBJ2-3, with a tentative D call TRBD2 (5 bases). Deletions cut 2 bases from V and 6 bases from J, with 16 bases between. The germline V gene has CDR1 SGHRS and CDR2 YFSETQ. The CDR3 loop spans 15 amino acids. CDR3 protein: CASSFSGIWEDTQYF. Here the CDR3 DNA reads TGCGCCAGCAGCTTCTCGGGCATCTGGGAGGATACGCAGTATTTT.

The chain couples TRBV6-4 to TRBJ2-2, with D perhaps TRBD1 (6 bases). CDR3 size: 14 residues. Trimming left V 2 bases short and J 5 bases short, with 9 bases between. Germline loops: CDR1 MRHNA, CDR2 SNTAGT. CDR3 residues: CASSDQQGTGELFF. CDR3 nucleotides: TGTGCCAGCAGTGACCAACAGGGAACCGGGGAGCTGTTTTTT.

The J gene is TRBJ1-2, the V gene TRBV19; D call uncertain. This CDR3 has 14 residues. CDR1 LNHDA and CDR2 SQIVND come from the germline V gene (reference sequence). The germline V and J ends were trimmed by 5 bases and 2 bases, with 12 bases remaining between them. As DNA, the CDR3 is TGTGCCAGTAGTTATACACAGAACAACTATGGCTACACCTTC. Its protein is CASSYTQNNYGYTF.

This chain joins TRBV30 and TRBJ1-2; D call uncertain. CDR1 is GTSNPN, CDR2 SVGIG, per germline (reference sequence). The length of the CDR3 is 14 residues. V shed 3 bases and J shed 7 bases, with 18 bases lying between them. The CDR3 nucleotides read TGTGCCTGGAGCGCGGCGGGAGGGTCCGGTGGCTACACCTTC. Its translation: CAWSAAGGSGGYTF.

The chain employs TRBV4-1 and TRBJ1-1; 9 bases map to TRBD1. CDR1 is MGHRA, CDR2 YSYEKL, per germline. V shed 3 bases and J 4 bases; nucleotides not matched to a gene: 9. The CDR3 is made up of 16 amino acids. The CDR3 sequence: CASSQGTGYLGTEAFF. Written as DNA, the CDR3 is TGCGCCAGCAGCCAGGGGACAGGGTACTTGGGCACTGAAGCTTTCTTT.

The chain couples TRBV9 to TRBJ1-1, with TRBD1 as a possible D gene (5 bases). Trimming took off 5 bases at V and 0 bases at J, with 11 bases between the two ends. Germline V gene sequence: CDR1 SGDLS, CDR2 YYNGEE. The CDR3 totals 14 residues. The CDR3 DNA reads as TGTGCCAGCAGTCCCAGGGAAGTGAACACTGAAGCTTTCTTT. Protein: CASSPREVNTEAFF.

This chain links TRBV27 with TRBJ2-7, with 9 nucleotides matching TRBD2. The CDR3 covers 14 residues. The J segment lost 7 bases and the V segment lost 4 bases, leaving 8 bases of the junction unmatched. CDR1 is MNHEY and CDR2 is SMNVEV in the germline V gene (reference sequence). The CDR3 sequence is CASSSSGLAGEQYV. Written as DNA, the CDR3 is TGTGCCAGCAGTTCATCGGGACTAGCAGGGGAGCAGTACGTC.

This clone was counted a single time. The rearrangement links TRBV7-8 to TRBJ2-5; possibly TRBD2 for D (5 bases). The V gene's germline CDR1 is SGHVS and CDR2 FQNEAQ. This CDR3 is 15 amino acids long. V lost 3 bases and J lost 3, with 14 bases in between. The DNA for the CDR3 is TGTGCCAGCAGCTTTGGAGCGGCCCTTAAAGAGACCCAGTACTTC. Its protein product is CASSFGAALKETQYF.

The chain combines TRBV19 with TRBJ1-5, with no clear D. This CDR3 is 13 amino acids long. Trimming pared 1 base from V and 4 bases from J, leaving 5 bases between. The germline CDR1 and CDR2 sequences are LNHDA and SQIVND (reference sequence). For the CDR3, the DNA is TGTGCCAGTAGTATAGGAGGGAATCAGCCCCAGCATTTT. Residues: CASSIGGNQPQHF.